A selection of T cell receptor beta chains follows, all from one sample in a study of shared clonotypes between healthy human individuals. Generated by immunoSEQ multiplex PCR, the TCRdb table keeps only in-frame clones and is missing some. The sample includes some 2,500,000 clones, 92% of them seen just once. The sample was naive CD4+ T cells from PBMCs. The receptors were sampled from a man between 18 and 29 years old in good health. Some clones in this sample may be carry-over from other donors' samples. Both conserved end residues are part of each CDR3. D genes are given only for firm matches. Rows give clone size only sometimes, using once, few, many, or a class for an expanded clone.

clone_size j_call v_call d_call cdr3_aa cdr3_nt
NA TRBJ2-1 TRBV5-4 NA CASSFGFGLAIYNEQFF TGTGCCAGCAGCTTCGGTTTTGGGCTAGCGATATACAATGAGCAGTTCTTC
NA TRBJ2-1 TRBV7-8 TRBD2 CASSPTSGSGEQFF TGTGCCAGCAGCCCGACTAGCGGGAGTGGGGAGCAGTTCTTC
NA TRBJ1-1 TRBV4-2 NA CASSQGPSGGGTEAFF TGTGCCAGCAGCCAAGGCCCCTCCGGGGGTGGCACTGAAGCTTTCTTT
NA TRBJ1-3 TRBV11-2 NA CASGQHSGNTIYF TGTGCCAGCGGGCAGCACTCTGGAAACACCATATATTTT
NA TRBJ2-2 TRBV7-3 NA CASSLATGELFF TGTGCCAGCAGCCTAGCAACCGGGGAGCTGTTTTTT
NA TRBJ2-3 TRBV5-1 TRBD2 CASSLAAGGPGTDTQYF TGCGCCAGCAGCTTGGCTGCGGGAGGGCCGGGCACAGATACGCAGTATTTT
NA TRBJ2-5 TRBV5-1 NA CASSLVQGTSETQYF TGCGCCAGCAGCTTGGTTCAGGGTACGTCGGAGACCCAGTACTTC
NA TRBJ1-2 TRBV9 NA CASSVVGGARAWDYGYTF TGTGCCAGCAGCGTAGTAGGGGGGGCACGGGCGTGGGATTATGGCTACACCTTC
NA TRBJ2-4 TRBV5-5 NA CASSLVYSEKNIQYF TGTGCCAGCAGCTTGGTTTACAGTGAGAAAAACATTCAGTACTTC
NA TRBJ2-1 TRBV15 TRBD2 CATSRGTSGVYNEQFF TGTGCCACCAGCAGAGGGACTAGCGGGGTATACAATGAGCAGTTCTTC
NA TRBJ1-1 TRBV7-9 TRBD1 CASSSGQGSKSTEAFF TGTGCCAGCAGCTCGGGACAGGGGTCAAAGAGCACTGAAGCTTTCTTT
NA TRBJ1-5 TRBV27 NA CASSATRISNQPQHF TGTGCCAGCAGTGCGACTCGCATTAGCAATCAGCCCCAGCATTTT
NA TRBJ1-3 TRBV6-1 NA CASSDGRMGNTIYF TGTGCCAGCAGTGATGGAAGAATGGGAAACACCATATATTTT
NA TRBJ1-4 TRBV7-3 NA CASSLSGDEKLFF TGTGCCAGCAGCTTATCAGGGGATGAAAAACTGTTTTTT
once TRBJ2-2 TRBV4-1 NA CASSQAGQTNTGELFF TGCGCCAGCAGCCAAGCAGGCCAGACGAACACCGGGGAGCTGTTTTTT
once TRBJ2-5 TRBV7-9 NA CASMRPTGLAGETQYF TGTGCCAGCATGAGGCCGACGGGGCTAGCTGGAGAGACCCAGTACTTC
NA TRBJ2-3 TRBV11-3 TRBD2 CASSVGAGNTDTQYF TGTGCCAGCAGCGTTGGAGCGGGGAACACAGATACGCAGTATTTT
NA TRBJ1-2 TRBV5-1 TRBD1 CASSLRQGNYGYTF TGCGCCAGCAGCTTGAGACAGGGGAACTATGGCTACACCTTC
once TRBJ2-3 TRBV30 TRBD2 CAWSSGLAGHTDTQYF TGTGCCTGGAGCTCGGGACTAGCGGGACACACAGATACGCAGTATTTT
NA TRBJ2-3 TRBV7-3 TRBD1 CASSFGQGGTDTQYF TGTGCCAGCAGCTTCGGACAGGGGGGCACAGATACGCAGTATTTT
once TRBJ1-2 TRBV2 TRBD1 CASSRGTGEYGYTF TGTGCCAGCAGTAGAGGGACAGGGGAATATGGCTACACCTTC
once TRBJ1-3 TRBV29-1 NA CSVAFYGAGGNTIYF TGCAGCGTTGCTTTTTATGGGGCGGGAGGAAACACCATATATTTT
NA TRBJ2-2 TRBV5-1 TRBD2 CASSFNLAGYTGELFF TGCGCCAGCAGCTTTAACCTAGCGGGATACACCGGGGAGCTGTTTTTT
NA TRBJ2-7 TRBV21-1 NA CASSKSQGRRAYEQYF TGTGCCAGCAGCAAATCTCAGGGCAGGCGAGCCTACGAGCAGTACTTC
NA TRBJ1-5 TRBV28 NA CASIPPGRGGNQPQHF TGTGCCAGCATTCCCCCAGGACGTGGGGGCAATCAGCCCCAGCATTTT
few TRBJ2-7 TRBV19 NA CASSSRGRAYEQYF TGTGCCAGTAGTTCTCGAGGCAGGGCCTACGAGCAGTACTTC
few TRBJ2-2 TRBV19 TRBD2 CASVAGNTGELFF TGTGCCAGTGTAGCGGGGAACACCGGGGAGCTGTTTTTT
few TRBJ1-1 TRBV6-1 NA CASSETGGKAFF TGTGCCAGCAGTGAAACGGGGGGGAAAGCTTTCTTT
NA TRBJ2-1 TRBV11-3 NA CASSRLGYHNEQFF TGTGCCAGCAGCCGTTTAGGGTATCACAATGAGCAGTTCTTC
NA TRBJ2-2 TRBV7-3 TRBD1 CASSRGQGTGELFF TGTGCCAGCAGCCGGGGACAGGGGACCGGGGAGCTGTTTTTT
NA TRBJ2-1 TRBV28 TRBD2 CASSLFTSARTAVNEQFF TGTGCCAGCAGCCTCTTTACTAGCGCCCGCACAGCAGTCAATGAGCAGTTCTTC
NA TRBJ2-1 TRBV30 TRBD1 CAWATGEGEQFF TGTGCCTGGGCTACAGGGGAAGGGGAGCAGTTCTTC
NA TRBJ2-1 TRBV4-2 NA CASSLGGGYNEQFF TGTGCCAGCAGCCTCGGGGGCGGATACAATGAGCAGTTCTTC
NA TRBJ2-5 TRBV5-1 TRBD1 CASPLYRDRGRETQYF TGCGCCAGCCCCCTTTACCGGGACAGGGGGCGAGAGACCCAGTACTTC
NA TRBJ1-2 TRBV7-8 NA CASSLGSKPGASGYTF TGTGCCAGCAGCTTAGGGAGTAAGCCGGGGGCCTCTGGCTACACCTTC
once TRBJ2-5 TRBV30 NA CAWSSKTPTGLGGTQYF TGTGCCTGGAGTTCAAAAACCCCGACAGGACTGGGGGGGACCCAGTACTTC
NA TRBJ2-5 TRBV14 NA CASSQLMGETQYF TGTGCCAGCAGCCAGCTGATGGGGGAGACCCAGTACTTC
NA TRBJ2-2 TRBV5-5 TRBD2 CASSSRTGTSLTGELFF TGTGCCAGCAGCTCGAGGACCGGGACTAGCCTCACCGGGGAGCTGTTTTTT
NA TRBJ2-7 TRBV7-6 TRBD2 CASSLARGGERTASGYSYEQYF TGTGCCAGCAGCTTAGCCAGGGGAGGAGAGAGGACGGCTAGCGGGTACTCCTACGAGCAGTACTTC
NA TRBJ1-5 TRBV5-6 NA CASSLVGAGQPQHF TGTGCCAGCAGCTTGGTGGGGGCAGGTCAGCCCCAGCATTTT
NA TRBJ2-7 TRBV5-6 TRBD1 CASSGLRTGQGGEQYF TGTGCCAGCAGCGGCCTTCGAACCGGACAGGGCGGAGAGCAGTACTTC
NA TRBJ2-1 TRBV30 NA CACVTGAYNEQFF TGTGCCTGTGTTACGGGGGCCTACAATGAGCAGTTCTTC
few TRBJ1-1 TRBV6-5 NA CASSFGIGHTEAFF TGTGCCAGCAGTTTTGGAATTGGCCACACTGAAGCTTTCTTT